The T cell receptor beta chain under discussion was sequenced for a study of response to subunit inactivated influenza vaccine. Study-level points and caveats: New T cells are recruited in small numbers by each seasonal influenza vaccination, according to the authors' suggestion.

Germline loops: CDR1 SGHTA, CDR2 FQGNSA. V was trimmed by 3 bases and J by 1 base, leaving 5 bases between them. CDR3 length: 13 residues. In TCRdb, the RT-PCR reads were re-called with MiXCR into one record per CDR3 protein. The sample includes roughly 170,000 distinct CDR3 sequences, about 9.3% of them seen just once. As regards this clonotype: The target antigen is unknown.

This sample comprised non-naive T cells sorted from PBMCs, obtained on the day of vaccination. This chain connects TRBV7-2 to TRBJ2-3, with D possibly matching TRBD1 (5 bases). This TCR derives from a middle-aged man who received an inactivated influenza vaccine. The CDR3 region has the DNA TGTGCCAGCAGCTTCAGGGGCACAGATACGCAGTATTTT. It translates to CASSFRGTDTQYF.